This TCR beta chain was identified during a study of T cell changes during pregnancy in multiple sclerosis (dated by TCRdb to the late 2010s). In the study overall: In women with multiple sclerosis, the researchers looked at how the T cell repertoire shifted as pregnancy progressed.

The library was built by means of the immunoSEQ multiplex PCR assay. Drawn from immuneACCESS, this table holds only the in-frame rearrangements with V and J called that TCRdb kept. Clones are partly lost; checked studies trace under half to an unresolved V gene and leave the rest unexplained. The table for this sample lists approximately 60,000 clones; 80% to 95% of them were counted only once. About 3.7% of the sample goes to the ten largest clones. The germline V gene yields SNHLY for CDR1 and FYNNEI for CDR2. There are 15 amino acids in the CDR3, from cysteine to phenylalanine inclusive. Of all the DNA, just the CDR3 is kept, 45 bases in frame from base 1. The V end gives up 6 bases and the J end 3 bases, leaving 7 bases in the junction not matched to a gene. On this clone: This clone's antigen is unknown. No per-base quality is available; no much larger clone lies one base away.

Sequencing was performed on peripheral blood, taken after pregnancy. This receptor was identified in a female donor in good health, enrolled as a control in a pregnancy study. Recombination joined TRBV2 with TRBJ2-7; TRBD2 matches 11 bases in the middle. CDR3 loop: CASRAGLAGLYEQYF. The DNA is as follows: TGTGCCAGCAGGGCAGGACTAGCGGGTCTCTACGAGCAGTACTTC.